The entry below gives a single TCR beta chain sequence along with its context. Its antigen is undetermined. This record comes from a study of cytomegalovirus exposure and HLA in healthy donors. Germline V CDR1 and CDR2: SQVTM, ANQGSEA. The CDR3 is made up of 12 amino acids. V was pared by 7 bases and J by 7 bases, with 8 bases of the junction left unmatched. Study outcomes and limitations: Reported findings show TCR beta sequences accurately forecast HLA-A and HLA-B alleles in most subjects.

This PCR relied on a set of 60 Vbeta primers and 13 Jbeta primers. The repertoire was sequenced with immunoSEQ multiplex PCR; TCRdb's copy has only in-frame clones and lacks some. This table holds about 85,000 clones, over 75% found once. The chain recombines TRBV29-1 with TRBJ1-1, with 8 bases identical to TRBD1. The source of this sequence is a boy between 10 and 17 years old in good health and CMV-seronegative. The source material was PBMCs. CDR3 protein: CSDETGGVEAFF. The CDR3 DNA is TGCAGCGACGAAACAGGGGGTGTTGAAGCTTTCTTT.